These T cell receptor beta chains were read from a single sample in a study of blood T cell repertoires in COVID-19. Clones were sequenced by immunoSEQ multiplex PCR, and TCRdb holds only the in-frame ones, with some missing. The table records some 100,000 clones, 85% to 95% of them present only once. Sequenced: peripheral blood. All receptors derive from a woman aged 55-69 years with active COVID-19. Each CDR3 is given with its conserved first and last residue.

cdr3_aa: CASSPGTGATGELFF
v_call: TRBV3-1/TRBV3-2
j_call: TRBJ2-2

cdr3_aa: CASRPGRPGNTIYF
v_call: TRBV28
j_call: TRBJ1-3

cdr3_aa: CAWSVLNSPLHF
v_call: TRBV30
j_call: TRBJ1-6

cdr3_aa: CASSLGGTGANYGYTF
v_call: TRBV28
j_call: TRBJ1-2

cdr3_aa: CASSPWGTLDNSPLHF
v_call: TRBV27
j_call: TRBJ1-6

cdr3_aa: CASSPLGRQKNTEAFF
v_call: TRBV3-1/TRBV3-2
j_call: TRBJ1-1

cdr3_aa: CASSEFRGTEQFF
v_call: TRBV2
j_call: TRBJ2-1

cdr3_aa: CASSPDSNEQFF
v_call: TRBV11-1
j_call: TRBJ2-1

cdr3_aa: CASSLDRGNNEQFF
v_call: TRBV5-1
j_call: TRBJ2-1

cdr3_aa: CASSLTSGIDYEQYF
v_call: TRBV5-4
j_call: TRBJ2-7

cdr3_aa: CASSSTGGAFYTGELFF
v_call: TRBV7-3
j_call: TRBJ2-2

cdr3_aa: CASSLEGGKQPQHF
v_call: TRBV5-1
j_call: TRBJ1-5

cdr3_aa: CASSTRIAGTTDTQYF
v_call: TRBV19
j_call: TRBJ2-3

cdr3_aa: CASRNRDRDITNPKNNEQFF
v_call: TRBV19
j_call: TRBJ2-1

cdr3_aa: CASRGRTGTGTEAFF
v_call: TRBV2
j_call: TRBJ1-1

cdr3_aa: CASSVGGATLTQYF
v_call: TRBV3-1/TRBV3-2
j_call: TRBJ2-3

cdr3_aa: CASHLAGQRNTEAFF
v_call: TRBV19
j_call: TRBJ1-1

cdr3_aa: CASSIQGSNEQFF
v_call: TRBV19
j_call: TRBJ2-1

cdr3_aa: CASSLAETLSPLHF
v_call: TRBV5-4
j_call: TRBJ1-6

cdr3_aa: CASNMGQGNTEAFF
v_call: TRBV3-1/TRBV3-2
j_call: TRBJ1-1

cdr3_aa: CASSPSRGGSPLHF
v_call: TRBV4-3
j_call: TRBJ1-6

cdr3_aa: CASTLGTSGGVNTGELFF
v_call: TRBV9
j_call: TRBJ2-2

cdr3_aa: CASIGSTEAFF
v_call: TRBV7-9
j_call: TRBJ1-1

cdr3_aa: CASSPNMGSTEAFF
v_call: TRBV9
j_call: TRBJ1-1

cdr3_aa: CASGPRNLEPQHF
v_call: TRBV10-2
j_call: TRBJ1-5

cdr3_aa: CASSPLPTGGANTGELFF
v_call: TRBV5-5
j_call: TRBJ2-2

cdr3_aa: CASSQDRSNQPQHF
v_call: TRBV4-1
j_call: TRBJ1-5

cdr3_aa: CASSQGYRRSGRHNEQFF
v_call: TRBV14
j_call: TRBJ2-1

cdr3_aa: CASSLSWGNEKLFF
v_call: TRBV7-8
j_call: TRBJ1-4

cdr3_aa: CASRDRVGSQPQHF
v_call: TRBV6-5
j_call: TRBJ1-5

cdr3_aa: CASSFEGLDTDTQYF
v_call: TRBV5-4
j_call: TRBJ2-3

cdr3_aa: CASSLFPGQDYGYTF
v_call: TRBV27
j_call: TRBJ1-2

cdr3_aa: CASSLGQGGETQYF
v_call: TRBV5-6
j_call: TRBJ2-5

cdr3_aa: CASARTGGYEQYF
v_call: TRBV12-5
j_call: TRBJ2-7

cdr3_aa: CASSLIPGGQETQYF
v_call: TRBV3-1/TRBV3-2
j_call: TRBJ2-5

cdr3_aa: CASSLRQGNTEAFF
v_call: TRBV5-6
j_call: TRBJ1-1

cdr3_aa: CSARSGHEQYF
v_call: TRBV20-1
j_call: TRBJ2-7

cdr3_aa: CASSRGWETQPQHF
v_call: TRBV28
j_call: TRBJ1-5

cdr3_aa: CASSSGGTGSYGYTF
v_call: TRBV27
j_call: TRBJ1-2

cdr3_aa: CASSRNSEGLGNTIYF
v_call: TRBV19
j_call: TRBJ1-3

cdr3_aa: CASSVQVGEQYF
v_call: TRBV2
j_call: TRBJ2-7

cdr3_aa: CASSVGQGGYSYNEQFF
v_call: TRBV9
j_call: TRBJ2-1

cdr3_aa: CASSLGGGGHGNQPQHF
v_call: TRBV7-2
j_call: TRBJ1-5

cdr3_aa: CASSQDPGTGNTF
v_call: TRBV3-1/TRBV3-2
j_call: TRBJ1-2

cdr3_aa: CASSLELAGGPGELFF
v_call: TRBV5-1
j_call: TRBJ2-2

cdr3_aa: CASSLFRGSYNEQFF
v_call: TRBV6-2/TRBV6-3
j_call: TRBJ2-1

cdr3_aa: CASSLWSAGIGRDTQYF
v_call: TRBV28
j_call: TRBJ2-3

cdr3_aa: CASSLVGTGISYEQYF
v_call: TRBV5-1
j_call: TRBJ2-7

cdr3_aa: CASSSITRGLVNSPLHF
v_call: TRBV28
j_call: TRBJ1-6

cdr3_aa: CASRRQVGPTDTQYF
v_call: TRBV6-5
j_call: TRBJ2-3

cdr3_aa: CASSDRGTDIQYF
v_call: TRBV25-1
j_call: TRBJ2-4

cdr3_aa: CASSPPTGAYGYTF
v_call: TRBV6-6
j_call: TRBJ1-2

cdr3_aa: CASIFERGVDTQYF
v_call: TRBV7-2
j_call: TRBJ2-3